This T cell receptor (beta chain) was identified during a study of cytomegalovirus exposure and HLA in healthy donors. Trimming stripped 5 bases from V and 4 bases from J, with 9 bases between. The CDR3 length is 13 residues. Germline CDR1 and CDR2: LNHDA and SQIVND (reference sequence). The PCR ran on 60 Vbeta and 13 Jbeta primers. Some clones are missing from TCRdb's copy, which holds only in-frame ones; the method was immunoSEQ multiplex PCR. The sample carries about 190,000 clones, more than 80% recorded once. The TCR originated in a woman in her fifties or sixties in good health and CMV-seropositive. The chain employs TRBV19 and TRBJ1-5; D is ambiguous. Sequenced input: PBMCs. The CDR3 DNA follows: TGTGCCAGTAGTGCCTACAGAAATCAGCCCCAGCATTTT. It is translated as CASSAYRNQPQHF.